The sequence of this TCR beta chain was determined in a study of cytomegalovirus exposure and HLA in healthy donors. General observations from the study: TCR beta V segments were, for the most part, productive about 87% or about 30% of the time in an earlier analysis. Across donors, sequencing depth was assumed by presence/absence analyses to be roughly uniform. It was about 150 TCR beta chains that were listed as cytomegalovirus-associated.

The V segment lost 1 base and the J segment 2 bases; nucleotides outside the gene matches: 5. The CDR3 consists of 16 residues. From germline, CDR1 is PRHDT and CDR2 FYEKMQ (reference sequence). This clone was counted once. Its antigen is not known. PCR primers comprised 60 Vbeta and 13 Jbeta primers. The assay was immunoSEQ multiplex PCR, and TCRdb's table has in-frame clones only and misses some. The repertoire has roughly 130,000 clones, more than 70% of them found once; the top ten carry 1% to 1.5%. This receptor was identified in a male donor in good health and CMV-seropositive. The rearrangement links TRBV13 to TRBJ1-3; TRBD1 matches 7 bases. Sequencing was performed on PBMCs. The CDR3, as DNA: TGTGCCAGCAGCTTAGACCCGGACAGGCCTGGAAACACCATATATTTT. Translated, it gives CASSLDPDRPGNTIYF.